The source of this T cell receptor beta chain is a study of blood T cell repertoires in COVID-19 (dated by TCRdb to 2020 to 2021). For context, the study as a whole: Collaborator samples came from the United States, Italy and Spain and covered acute and convalescent phases of COVID-19. The material from the prospective study consisted of cDNA or gDNA derived from T cells, B-cell-depleted T cells, or PBMCs. A de-identified subject ID, COVID-19 status, age in years and sex were almost always included in the sample metadata. The dataset comprised deeply sampled blood TCRbeta repertoires from subjects exposed to, actively infected with, or recovered from COVID-19. The repertoires were released in a freely available public database intended as a resource for research on the immune response to SARS-CoV-2. Where available, HLA class I and class II types were taken from metadata supplied by the sample provider and were not determined by assay-based typing. The samples were drawn from two sources: the first 160 participants of the ongoing ImmuneRACE study, and over 1,000 subjects contributed by 6 global collaborators. Results the study describes overall, beyond this receptor: Clinical and demographic metadata were provided uncurated, with the amount varying by source and participant.

Samples from volunteer blood donors who had recovered from COVID-19 were contributed by a second Seattle source. Collaborating institutions collected whole blood in K2EDTA tubes following their own protocols. For TCRbeta analysis, collaborator samples were shipped as frozen whole blood, as isolated PBMCs, or as DNA extracted from either sample type. TCRbeta CDR3 regions were amplified from genomic DNA using the immunoSEQ Assay, a bias-controlled multiplex PCR. In the paper's pipeline: Within the assay, amplification of reference gene primers was used to estimate how many nucleated cells each sample contained. Sequence reads were collapsed and filtered to measure the absolute abundance of every unique TCRbeta CDR3 rearrangement. For each sample, productive Simpson clonality was calculated as the square root of Simpson's diversity index over productive rearrangements. Imported from immuneACCESS, the table was reduced by TCRdb to in-frame sequences with V and J called. These copies leave out some clones; in studies compared against another copy, an unresolved V gene accounts for under half, and the cause of the remainder is not known. That table gives V, J and clone size, and the DNA gave D and trimming. Counted in this sample were about 280,000 clones; around 86% of them appeared once. The top ten clonotypes cover approximately 2.2% of the sample.

This clone was detected once. The antigen it binds to is not known. The sample holds no much larger clone one base away, and base qualities are not on file. The sample consisted of peripheral blood. The TCR sequence derives from a woman younger than 45 who had recovered from COVID-19.

The DNA sequence is as follows: TGTGCCAGCCTTAGACAGGGGGCTACTGAGCAGTTCTTC. The translation is CASLRQGATEQFF. The sequence is built from TRBV19 and TRBJ2-1; TRBD1 matches 10 bases in the middle. For CDR1 and CDR2, the germline V gene (reference sequence) lists LNHDA and SQIVND. The junction shows trimming of 9 bases on V and 9 bases on J, and the gene matches do not reach 8 bases of it. Counted from cysteine to phenylalanine, this CDR3 has 13 amino acids. Only CDR3 DNA remains: 39 bases, in frame from the first base.